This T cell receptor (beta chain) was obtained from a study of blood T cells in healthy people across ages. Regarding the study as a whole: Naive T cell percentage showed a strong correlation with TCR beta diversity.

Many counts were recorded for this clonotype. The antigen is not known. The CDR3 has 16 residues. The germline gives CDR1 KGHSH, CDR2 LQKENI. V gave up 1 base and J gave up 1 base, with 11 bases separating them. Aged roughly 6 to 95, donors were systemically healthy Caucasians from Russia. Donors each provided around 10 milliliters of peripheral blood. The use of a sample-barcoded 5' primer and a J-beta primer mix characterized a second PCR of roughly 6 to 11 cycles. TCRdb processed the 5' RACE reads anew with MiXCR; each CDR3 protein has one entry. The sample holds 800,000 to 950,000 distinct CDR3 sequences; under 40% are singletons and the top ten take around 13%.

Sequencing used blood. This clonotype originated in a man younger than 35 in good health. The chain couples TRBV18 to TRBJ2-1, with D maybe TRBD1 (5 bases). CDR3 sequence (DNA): TGTGCCAGCTCACCACGGAGCCCAGGGTCCTACAATGAGCAGTTCTTC. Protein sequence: CASSPRSPGSYNEQFF.